The TCR beta chain under discussion was sequenced for a study of regulatory T cells in long-lasting Graves disease. This clonotype was seen at least ten times. Its antigen is not identified. Building of the TCR beta libraries involved iRepertoire HTBI primers and Arm-PCR of CDR3 regions. Authors' methods: About 62 TRBV and about 14 TRBJ segments were identified across samples. TCRdb reprocessed the multiplex PCR reads via MiXCR and lists one record per CDR3 protein. TCRdb's processing, not the authors' own work, is the source of the V and J calls. This sample has about 450,000 distinct CDR3 sequences, with about 15% found just once. Time point defined: newly diagnosed GD, antithyroid drugs for less than 3 months. RNA from PBMCs was the source of the TCR library. Between the trimmed V and J ends, which lost 5 bases and 6 bases, there was a span of 14 bases. CDR1 is MDHEN and CDR2 is SYDVKM in the germline V gene. There are 13 residues in the CDR3.

General study points: Whereas about a thousand public clonotypes were shared by new patients, persistent patients shared more, at roughly 2,500. Persistent disease preferred TRBV28, TRBJ1-2 and TRBJ2-5; new disease, TRBV20-1 and TRBJ2-1.

These data are also associated with another study on T cells in Graves' hyperthyroidism and ophthalmopathy. That paper adds: Among thyroid clonotypes expanded above 0.001, most also appeared in blood.

The V and J genes are TRBV28 and TRBJ2-7; D remains unclear. The sample in question was peripheral blood mononuclear cells (PBMCs), obtained at new diagnosis, from a patient treated with antithyroid drugs. This TCR was recovered from a woman under 40 with Graves disease. CDR3: CASSPGDTLEQYF. In DNA, the CDR3 is TGTGCCAGCAGTCCAGGCGACACCCTCGAGCAGTACTTC.